A selection of T cell receptor beta chains follows, all from one sample in a study of cytotoxic CD8 clonotypes in ibrutinib-treated CLL. Profiling relied on immunoSEQ multiplex PCR, and the TCRdb table lists in-frame clones only, not all of them. The table has about 130,000 clones, roughly 85% seen once; the top ten hold roughly 2%. Sequences were derived from PBMCs, sampled after 24 months of ibrutinib treatment. All receptors derive from a human donor with chronic lymphocytic leukemia. Both conserved end residues are part of each CDR3. A D gene is named only where the DNA matches it firmly. Clone size, where shown, is once, few, many, or a class for clones that have expanded.

clone_size	j_call	d_call	v_call	cdr3_aa	cdr3_nt
.	TRBJ1-5	TRBD1	TRBV2	CASSGLTGGDQPQHF	TGTGCCAGCAGCGGACTGACAGGGGGCGATCAGCCCCAGCATTTT
.	TRBJ2-7	TRBD1	TRBV6-6	CASSQTGVRGEQYF	TGTGCCAGCAGTCAAACAGGGGTTAGGGGCGAGCAGTACTTC
.	TRBJ2-2	.	TRBV19	CASTLTGTGRTGELFF	TGTGCCAGTACCCTAACCGGGACTGGCCGAACCGGGGAGCTGTTTTTT
.	TRBJ2-6	.	TRBV6-1	CASREGGAGANVLTF	TGTGCCAGCAGAGAGGGGGGGGCTGGGGCCAACGTCCTGACTTTC
.	TRBJ1-2	TRBD1	TRBV20-1	CSAGGQGGYTF	TGCAGTGCTGGGGGACAGGGTGGCTACACCTTC
once	TRBJ2-1	.	TRBV7-6	CASSLGGRGQVFRNEQFF	TGTGCCAGCAGCTTAGGGGGGAGGGGGCAGGTTTTTAGGAATGAGCAGTTCTTC
.	TRBJ2-3	.	TRBV5-1	CASSLTTDTQYF	TGCGCCAGCAGTCTCACGACAGATACGCAGTATTTT
.	TRBJ1-6	.	TRBV10-3	CAISELFPGDSPLHF	TGTGCCATCAGTGAGCTTTTTCCAGGGGATTCACCCCTCCACTTT
.	TRBJ1-5	.	TRBV5-1	CASRPSSSDQPQHF	TGCGCCAGCAGACCCTCCTCTTCGGACCAGCCCCAGCATTTT
.	TRBJ1-4	TRBD1	TRBV5-6	CASSLNFGQGHEKLFF	TGTGCCAGCAGCTTGAATTTCGGACAGGGACATGAAAAACTGTTTTTT
.	TRBJ1-4	.	TRBV2	CASGQGGEKLFF	TGTGCCAGCGGGCAGGGCGGAGAAAAACTGTTTTTT
.	TRBJ1-5	.	TRBV5-1	CASSPEGYQPQHF	TGCGCCAGCAGCCCAGAGGGGTATCAGCCCCAGCATTTT
.	TRBJ2-1	TRBD2	TRBV4-1	CASSQEEGLAKSSYNEQFF	TGCGCCAGCAGCCAAGAGGAGGGACTAGCCAAAAGCTCCTACAATGAGCAGTTCTTC
.	TRBJ2-2	TRBD2	TRBV10-3	CAISASGGSNTGELFF	TGTGCCATCAGTGCTTCGGGCGGGAGTAACACCGGGGAGCTGTTTTTT
.	TRBJ2-3	.	TRBV9	CASSVVGSTDTQYF	TGTGCCAGCAGCGTAGTTGGAAGCACAGATACGCAGTATTTT
once	TRBJ2-3	.	TRBV7-9	CASLGITDTQYF	TGTGCCAGCCTAGGCATCACAGATACGCAGTATTTT
.	TRBJ2-1	TRBD2	TRBV9	CASSIGTSGGNEQFF	TGTGCCAGCAGCATTGGGACTAGCGGGGGAAATGAGCAGTTCTTC
.	TRBJ2-6	.	TRBV6-6	CASSYEFGANVLTF	TGTGCCAGCAGTTACGAGTTTGGGGCCAACGTCCTGACTTTC
.	TRBJ1-2	.	TRBV7-2	CASSSAGAMGYTF	TGTGCCAGCAGCTCCGCGGGGGCGATGGGCTACACCTTC
.	TRBJ1-5	.	TRBV4-3	CASSQDWGGNNQPQHF	TGCGCCAGCAGCCAAGATTGGGGGGGAAACAATCAGCCCCAGCATTTT
.	TRBJ1-1	TRBD1	TRBV7-2	CASSPGGSAMNTEAFF	TGTGCCAGCAGCCCAGGGGGGAGTGCCATGAACACTGAAGCTTTCTTT
.	TRBJ1-2	TRBD1	TRBV5-1	CASSLTGTGVSGYTF	TGCGCCAGCAGCCTCACCGGGACAGGGGTTTCTGGCTACACCTTC